These T cell receptor beta chains were read from a single sample in a study of shared clonotypes between healthy human individuals. TCRdb keeps only in-frame clones here, not all; method: immunoSEQ multiplex PCR. The table shows approximately 840,000 clones, with approximately 97% occurring only once. Sequences were obtained from naive CD8+ T cells sorted from blood. These receptors were obtained from a man aged 25-45 years in good health. CDR3s include the opening cysteine and the closing phenylalanine or tryptophan. Fields, in order: V gene, J gene, clone size, D gene, CDR3 DNA, CDR3 protein. The D gene is left open where the match is weak. Clone size is given for some rows only: seen once, a few or many times, or a class if the clone is expanded.

TRBV4-1	TRBJ2-1	NA	TRBD2	TGCGCCAGCAGCCAAGACAGCGGGAGTCAACTAGTGCAGTTCTTC	CASSQDSGSQLVQFF
TRBV7-9	TRBJ2-1	once	NA	TGTGCCAGCAGCTTATATTTGGGGAATGAGCAGTTCTTC	CASSLYLGNEQFF
TRBV7-9	TRBJ1-1	NA	NA	TGTGCCAGCAGCTCCCATCAAGCCTCCAACACTGAAGCTTTCTTT	CASSSHQASNTEAFF
TRBV4-2	TRBJ2-1	NA	NA	TGTGCCAGCAGCCAAGGAACGGTGGTTGAGTCCTACAATGAGCAGTTCTTC	CASSQGTVVESYNEQFF
TRBV28	TRBJ1-5	NA	TRBD1	TGTGCCAGCGGTAGCAGGGGGCTTCAGCCCCAGCATTTT	CASGSRGLQPQHF
TRBV9	TRBJ2-1	NA	NA	TGTGCCAGCAGCGTAGGAGGGGTCCATGAGCAGTTCTTC	CASSVGGVHEQFF
TRBV29-1	TRBJ2-7	NA	TRBD2	TGCAGCGTTGAAGCCGGGACTAGCGTGTACGAGCAGTACTTC	CSVEAGTSVYEQYF
TRBV5-1	TRBJ2-7	NA	TRBD1	TGCGCCAGCAGCTTAGGGACAGGGCCCTACGAGCAGTACTTC	CASSLGTGPYEQYF
TRBV28	TRBJ2-1	NA	TRBD2	TGTGCCACCCTGTCCGGGACTAGCGGGAGATATGAGCAGTTCTTC	CATLSGTSGRYEQFF
TRBV28	TRBJ2-1	once	TRBD1	TGTGCCAGCAGTCTCCGACAGGGGATCGAGCAGTTCTTC	CASSLRQGIEQFF
TRBV5-1	TRBJ1-4	few	NA	TGCGCCAGCAGCTTCACGAGACCTAATGAAAAACTGTTTTTT	CASSFTRPNEKLFF
TRBV14	TRBJ2-3	NA	NA	TGTGCCAGCAGCCTACCGGACCTGGGCACAGATACGCAGTATTTT	CASSLPDLGTDTQYF
TRBV5-1	TRBJ1-1	once	NA	TGCGCCAGCAGGGGCCGGGAGAACACTGAAGCTTTCTTT	CASRGRENTEAFF
TRBV5-4	TRBJ1-4	once	NA	TGTGCCACCAAACCGGAGGGTGTCGAAAAACTGTTTTTT	CATKPEGVEKLFF
TRBV27	TRBJ1-5	NA	NA	TGTGCCAGCAGTTTTGGGCTTCGGCAGCCCCAGCATTTT	CASSFGLRQPQHF
TRBV27	TRBJ2-1	NA	NA	TGTGCCAGCAGTCCTCGAGGGTACAATGAGCAGTTCTTC	CASSPRGYNEQFF
TRBV5-4	TRBJ1-1	once	NA	TGTGCCAGCAGCTTGGATCAGGGCTGGAGCACTGAAGCTTTCTTT	CASSLDQGWSTEAFF
TRBV28	TRBJ2-1	NA	NA	TGTGCCAGCATCCAAGGGTACGGGACCCAGCAGTTCTTC	CASIQGYGTQQFF
TRBV7-2	TRBJ2-7	NA	TRBD2	TGTGCCAGCAGCTCGCCACGGACTAGCAGCAACGAGCAGTACTTC	CASSSPRTSSNEQYF
TRBV14	TRBJ2-7	NA	TRBD2	TGTGCCAGCAGCCGCCGGGAGGGTATCTCCTACGAGCAGTACTTC	CASSRREGISYEQYF
TRBV27	TRBJ2-1	NA	NA	TGTGCCAGCAGTAACCGTCAAAATGAGCAGTTCTTC	CASSNRQNEQFF
TRBV7-9	TRBJ1-2	NA	TRBD1	TGTGCCAGCAGCACAGGGGAATCGAACTATGGCTACACCTTC	CASSTGESNYGYTF
TRBV9	TRBJ2-7	NA	TRBD2	TGTGCCAGCAGCGTAGGACTAGCGGGAGGCTACGAGCAGTACTTC	CASSVGLAGGYEQYF
TRBV13	TRBJ1-1	NA	NA	TGTGCCAGCAGCTCCGGACAGAACCATAAAGGGAACACTGAAGCTTTCTTT	CASSSGQNHKGNTEAFF
TRBV6-5	TRBJ1-2	NA	TRBD1	TGTGCCAGCAGTTACCATCGACAGGGTCTGGGCTACACCTTC	CASSYHRQGLGYTF
TRBV9	TRBJ2-7	NA	TRBD2	TGTGCCAGCAGCGTAGAAGGGACTAGCGGGAGGAGAGGCGACGAGCAGTACTTC	CASSVEGTSGRRGDEQYF
TRBV9	TRBJ1-2	NA	NA	TGTGCCAGCAGCGAATCAGGGAAGAATGGCTACACCTTC	CASSESGKNGYTF
TRBV7-9	TRBJ1-1	NA	TRBD1	TGTGCCAGCAGCTTAGCGCGGACAGGGAGGACTGAAGCTTTCTTT	CASSLARTGRTEAFF
TRBV4-1	TRBJ2-1	NA	NA	TGCGCCAGCAGCCTAGTAGTAAGTGACAATGAGCAGTTCTTC	CASSLVVSDNEQFF
TRBV7-8	TRBJ2-1	NA	NA	TGTGCCAGCAGCTTAGTATACGCCGTGGGTAATGAGCAGTTCTTC	CASSLVYAVGNEQFF
TRBV5-4	TRBJ1-1	NA	NA	TGTGCCAGCAGCTTGGAACGGGGGAGAAACACTGAAGCTTTCTTT	CASSLERGRNTEAFF
TRBV27	TRBJ1-1	once	NA	TGTGCCAGCAGCCTGGATGGGAGCGGCACTGAAGCTTTCTTT	CASSLDGSGTEAFF
TRBV7-9	TRBJ2-5	NA	NA	TGTGCCAGCAGCTTTATAGGAGGTGGGGAGACCCAGTACTTC	CASSFIGGGETQYF
TRBV13	TRBJ1-2	NA	TRBD1	TGTGCCAGCAGCCTGGGACAGGAAAGAGGTGGGCTATATGGCTACACCTTC	CASSLGQERGGLYGYTF
TRBV25-1	TRBJ2-7	NA	TRBD1	TGTGCCAGCAGTGGGATTTCGTTCGGGACAGGGGGCTACGAGCAGTACTTC	CASSGISFGTGGYEQYF
TRBV6-5	TRBJ1-2	NA	TRBD1	TGTGCCAGCAGTTCTCTGACAGGGCGGGTCTATGGCTACACCTTC	CASSSLTGRVYGYTF
TRBV28	TRBJ2-7	NA	TRBD1	TGTGCCAGCCCAAGAGACGGAGATACCGGGACAGCAGATACCTACGAGCAGTACTTC	CASPRDGDTGTADTYEQYF
TRBV5-4	TRBJ2-7	NA	TRBD1	TGTGCCAGCAGCCACCGTGGACAGGGGAGCTACGAGCAGTACTTC	CASSHRGQGSYEQYF
TRBV27	TRBJ2-7	NA	NA	TGTGCCAGCAGCAGGGCGGGCCCCTACGAGCAGTACTTC	CASSRAGPYEQYF
TRBV5-6	TRBJ2-7	NA	NA	TGTGCCAGCAGCTTGGCGTGGTCCTACGAGCAGTACTTC	CASSLAWSYEQYF
TRBV4-3	TRBJ2-1	NA	TRBD2	TGCGCCAGCAGCCATACCCTTTCCGGGACTAGCGGGTGGCAAAATGAGCAGTTCTTC	CASSHTLSGTSGWQNEQFF
TRBV28	TRBJ2-3	NA	TRBD1	TGTGCCAGCAGATCCCCCGGGACAGGGGCGACAGATACGCAGTATTTT	CASRSPGTGATDTQYF
TRBV7-2	TRBJ2-3	NA	NA	TGTGCCAGCAGCTTAGCGGGTAGGGTAATCTTAGCAGATACGCAGTATTTT	CASSLAGRVILADTQYF
TRBV10-3	TRBJ1-3	NA	NA	TGTGCCATCAGTGAGTCAGAGGTTCTTTTCTCTGGAAACACCATATATTTT	CAISESEVLFSGNTIYF
TRBV5-4	TRBJ2-7	NA	TRBD1	TGTGCCAGCAGCTTTCGTGGGACAGGGTTACCGGAGCAGTACTTC	CASSFRGTGLPEQYF
TRBV7-9	TRBJ1-3	NA	TRBD1	TGTGCCAGCAGCGGAGCTACAGGGGGCTTCGGAAACACCATATATTTT	CASSGATGGFGNTIYF
TRBV18	TRBJ2-1	few	TRBD2	TGTGCCAGCCTACCCCCCCGCGGGAGCGGCAATGAGCAGTTCTTC	CASLPPRGSGNEQFF
TRBV13	TRBJ2-3	NA	TRBD1	TGTGCCAGCAGCTCTTCAGGGGGTCGCACAGATACGCAGTATTTT	CASSSSGGRTDTQYF
TRBV9	TRBJ2-2	NA	NA	TGTGCCAGCAGCGTAGCGTGGGCAGGGGAGGTCGGGGAGCTGTTTTTT	CASSVAWAGEVGELFF
TRBV27	TRBJ1-4	NA	NA	TGTGCCAGCAGTTTACTAGGGATCGATGAAAAACTGTTTTTT	CASSLLGIDEKLFF
TRBV14	TRBJ2-7	few	TRBD1	TGTGCCAGCAGCCCGACAGGGCTCGAGCAGTACTTC	CASSPTGLEQYF
TRBV27	TRBJ2-7	NA	NA	TGTGCCAGCAGTGCCACATCTTCCTACGAGCAGTACTTC	CASSATSSYEQYF